These 4 T cell receptor beta chains originate from one sample sequenced in a study of Graves' ophthalmopathy and Graves' hyperthyroidism. Investigators amplified TCR beta CDR3 regions from RNA transcripts. An initial RT-PCR round employing HTBI primers preceded a second-round multiplex PCR. TCRdb processed the multiplex PCR reads anew with MiXCR; each CDR3 protein has one entry. The sample lists 150,000 to 200,000 distinct CDR3 sequences; under 45% were seen once. Sequenced: peripheral blood. These receptors all come from a man in his thirties or forties with Graves' ophthalmopathy.

This clonotype was seen many times. The J gene is TRBJ1-2, the V gene TRBV28; D gene ambiguous. Germline CDR1 reads MDHEN; CDR2 reads SYDVKM. The ends were cut back, 2 bases at V and 8 bases at J, with 12 bases in the middle. The CDR3 spans 13 residues. CDR3 protein: CASSLGWTGGYTF. The CDR3 region has the DNA TGTGCCAGCAGTTTAGGTTGGACGGGGGGCTACACCTTC.

This clonotype has at least ten counts. The rearrangement joins TRBV4-3 to TRBJ2-2; no clear D. V was clipped by 0 bases and J by 2 bases, with 1 base between them. This CDR3 is built from 13 residues. The V gene's germline CDR1 is LGHNA and CDR2 YSLEER. In DNA form, the CDR3 reads TGCGCCAGCAGCCAAGACAACACCGGGGAGCTGTTTTTT. Protein product: CASSQDNTGELFF.

The chain uses TRBV5-1 and TRBJ1-1, with TRBD1 as a possible D gene (5 bases). Trimming removed 0 bases from V and 0 bases from J, with 9 bases in between. This CDR3 is built from 15 residues. Germline V CDR1 and CDR2: SGHRS, YFSETQ. CDR3 sequence (DNA): TGCGCCAGCAGCTTGGTCCAGGGATTGAACACTGAAGCTTTCTTT. It specifies CASSLVQGLNTEAFF.

The chain combines TRBV12-3 or TRBV12-4 with TRBJ1-2, with D unresolved. The V gene lost 5 bases and the J gene lost 5 bases, with 12 bases spanning the gap. The CDR3 is made up of 13 amino acids. The CDR3 spells CASSPMTNYGYTF. CDR3 DNA sequence: TGTGCCAGCAGTCCAATGACAAATTATGGCTACACCTTC.